These T cell receptor beta chains were read from a single sample in a study of T cell responses to AZD1222 COVID-19 vaccine. Here immunoSEQ multiplex PCR was the method, and the copy in TCRdb shows in-frame clones only, minus some. The data hold approximately 100,000 clones, with 90% to 95% observed a single time. The sequencing used peripheral blood, collected on day 0 of AZD1222 vaccination. These receptor sequences come from an adult in good health. Each CDR3 is given with its conserved first and last residue. D genes are given only for firm matches. Size values are once, few and many counts, or a class for expanded clones, and some rows have none.

CDR3,DNA,size,J,V,D
CASSQDQVYTEAFF,TGTGCCAGCAGCCAAGATCAGGTGTACACTGAAGCTTTCTTT,.,TRBJ1-1,TRBV4-2,.
CASSVPNWKGYTF,TGTGCCAGCAGTGTTCCTAACTGGAAAGGCTACACCTTC,once,TRBJ1-2,TRBV28,.
CASSRGGRAFF,TGTGCCAGCAGCCGGGGGGGAAGAGCTTTCTTT,.,TRBJ1-1,TRBV27,.
CASSPDRSTNYEQYF,TGTGCCAGCAGTCCCGACAGATCGACTAACTACGAGCAGTACTTC,.,TRBJ2-7,TRBV6-5,.
CASSDNRQSPLHF,TGTGCCAGCAGTGATAATCGTCAATCACCCCTCCACTTT,.,TRBJ1-6,TRBV2,.
CASSADRLSNQPQHF,TGTGCCAGCAGCGCGGACAGGCTGAGCAATCAGCCCCAGCATTTT,.,TRBJ1-5,TRBV7-8,TRBD1
CASSDEFGRGWSGELFF,TGTGCCAGCAGTGATGAATTCGGGAGGGGCTGGTCCGGGGAGCTGTTTTTT,.,TRBJ2-2,TRBV25-1,TRBD2
CASSLVAGGSYEQFF,TGTGCCAGCAGCTTAGTAGCGGGAGGGTCGTATGAGCAGTTCTTC,.,TRBJ2-1,TRBV7-6,TRBD2
CASSLGTGNTEAFF,TGTGCCAGCAGCCTGGGGACAGGTAACACTGAAGCTTTCTTT,.,TRBJ1-1,TRBV7-6,TRBD1
CASSRTEGTIYF,TGTGCCAGCAGTCGGACAGAGGGGACCATATATTTT,.,TRBJ1-3,TRBV12-3/TRBV12-4,.
CASSYLDRGLEQAFF,TGTGCCAGCAGTTACCTCGACAGGGGGCTTGAACAAGCTTTCTTT,.,TRBJ1-1,TRBV6-6,TRBD1
CASSMGQASYEQYF,TGTGCCAGTAGTATGGGACAGGCCTCCTACGAGCAGTACTTC,.,TRBJ2-7,TRBV19,TRBD1
CASSTGRQTNEKLFF,TGCGCCAGCAGCACAGGACGTCAAACTAATGAAAAACTGTTTTTT,.,TRBJ1-4,TRBV5-1,.
CASSPRPGLAGDEQFF,TGTGCCAGCAGCCCTCGGCCCGGACTAGCGGGAGATGAGCAGTTCTTC,.,TRBJ2-1,TRBV7-7,TRBD2
CASSLTEPIYGYTF,TGTGCCAGCAGTTTAACTGAGCCCATCTATGGCTACACCTTC,.,TRBJ1-2,TRBV28,.
CASSLHRVWNTEAFF,TGTGCCAGCAGCTTGCACAGGGTCTGGAACACTGAAGCTTTCTTT,.,TRBJ1-1,TRBV7-8,.
CASSPSTPYGYTF,TGTGCCAGCTCACCAAGTACACCTTATGGCTACACCTTC,.,TRBJ1-2,TRBV18,.
CASSPTSAGGHDTQYF,TGTGCCAGCAGCCCCACGTCAGCGGGAGGGCACGATACGCAGTATTTT,.,TRBJ2-3,TRBV7-2,TRBD2
CASSFSGRENEQFF,TGTGCCAGCAGCTTCTCGGGGCGGGAGAATGAGCAGTTCTTC,.,TRBJ2-1,TRBV5-4,TRBD2
CASSPTAISNYGYTF,TGTGCCAGCAGCCCGACAGCGATTAGTAACTATGGCTACACCTTC,.,TRBJ1-2,TRBV4-2,.
CAWSAGGSSYEQYF,TGTGCCTGGAGTGCCGGGGGAAGCTCCTACGAGCAGTACTTC,.,TRBJ2-7,TRBV30,.
CASSPLGGRGTGANVLTF,TGTGCCAGCTCACCACTTGGGGGCAGGGGCACTGGGGCCAACGTCCTGACTTTC,.,TRBJ2-6,TRBV18,.
CASSWGNTEAFF,TGTGCCAGCAGTTGGGGGAACACTGAAGCTTTCTTT,.,TRBJ1-1,TRBV6-2/TRBV6-3,.
CATTRTSGRNEQFF,TGTGCCACCACCCGGACTAGCGGGAGGAATGAGCAGTTCTTC,.,TRBJ2-1,TRBV6-5,TRBD2
CASSSPGLRDNEQFF,TGTGCCAGCAGCTCGCCGGGACTACGAGACAATGAGCAGTTCTTC,.,TRBJ2-1,TRBV11-2,TRBD2
CASSQHQGISGEQYF,TGTGCCAGCAGCCAACATCAGGGAATATCCGGCGAGCAGTACTTC,.,TRBJ2-7,TRBV3-1/TRBV3-2,.
CASRRAMGTEAFF,TGTGCCAGTAGAAGGGCAATGGGAACTGAAGCTTTCTTT,.,TRBJ1-1,TRBV19,.
CASSLVGYTEAFF,TGTGCCAGCAGTTTAGTGGGCTACACTGAAGCTTTCTTT,few,TRBJ1-1,TRBV12-3/TRBV12-4,.
CASSLVGGRTGELFF,TGTGCCAGCAGCTTAGTCGGCGGAAGAACCGGGGAGCTGTTTTTT,.,TRBJ2-2,TRBV7-2,.
CASSQDQLSLGTQYF,TGCGCCAGCAGCCAAGATCAGCTCTCCCTTGGGACCCAGTACTTC,.,TRBJ2-5,TRBV4-3,.
CASSPLSGQGAGTEAFF,TGTGCCAGCAGCCCCCTATCCGGACAGGGGGCTGGCACTGAAGCTTTCTTT,.,TRBJ1-1,TRBV14,TRBD1
CASSGTTYEQYF,TGTGCCAGCAGCGGCACGACCTACGAGCAGTACTTC,.,TRBJ2-7,TRBV9,.
CASSLGDRGGLAGANVLTF,TGTGCCAGCAGTTTAGGGGACAGGGGGGGTCTCGCTGGGGCCAACGTCCTGACTTTC,.,TRBJ2-6,TRBV27,TRBD1